This TCR beta chain was sequenced during a study of cytomegalovirus exposure and HLA in healthy donors. On the study more broadly: Ancestry clustering placed around four fifths of roughly 400 genotyped donors in the Caucasian-associated cluster.

Germline loops: CDR1 SGHNT, CDR2 YYREEE (reference sequence). V lost 4 bases to trimming and J lost 6 bases; unmatched junction nucleotides: 8. The CDR3 sequence is 15 residues long. Points on this clone: Its cognate antigen is unknown.

Though probably carrying unrecorded immune exposures, donors were nominally healthy at sampling. Primers included in the PCR were 60 Vbeta and 13 Jbeta primers. Generated by immunoSEQ multiplex PCR, the TCRdb table keeps only in-frame clones and is missing some. In the table there are around 170,000 clones, around 76% of which are singletons. The study, taken as a whole, reports: The authors considered a cluster of highly shared sequence variants likely to be a sequencing artifact.

This TCR was recovered from a woman in her twenties or thirties in good health and CMV-seropositive. This chain connects TRBV5-4 to TRBJ1-4, with TRBD1 matching over 8 bases. The sample was PBMCs. The CDR3 loop reads CASSRSGTGYEKLFF. The CDR3 DNA sequence: TGTGCCAGCAGCCGCTCCGGGACAGGATATGAAAAACTGTTTTTT.